Listed below are T cell receptor beta chains from one sample, sequenced in a study of OX40 agonist ivuxolimab in advanced cancers. The repertoire was sequenced with immunoSEQ multiplex PCR; TCRdb's copy has only in-frame clones and lacks some. Of approximately 60,000 clones in the sample, roughly 86% were seen once. The sequencing used CD4+ or CD8+ T cells sorted from blood, collected in a trial of the OX40 agonist ivuxolimab. The receptors come from an adult with an advanced solid tumor such as melanoma, head and neck, liver or kidney cancer. Both conserved end residues are part of each CDR3. A D gene is named only where the DNA matches it firmly. Clone size is shown for a subset of rows, as once, few, many or a class of expanded clone.

abundance: -
d_gene: -
j_gene: TRBJ1-2
v_gene: TRBV20-1
CDR3aa: CSARAGGYTF
CDR3nt: TGCAGTGCTAGAGCTGGAGGCTACACCTTC

abundance: -
d_gene: TRBD1
j_gene: TRBJ2-7
v_gene: TRBV7-8
CDR3aa: CASSLSLGGQNEQYF
CDR3nt: TGTGCCAGCAGCTTAAGCCTAGGGGGCCAAAACGAGCAGTACTTC

abundance: -
d_gene: -
j_gene: TRBJ1-1
v_gene: TRBV6-5
CDR3aa: CASLGDSLKAFF
CDR3nt: TGTGCCAGCCTCGGAGATTCACTGAAAGCTTTCTTT

abundance: -
d_gene: -
j_gene: TRBJ1-2
v_gene: TRBV5-6
CDR3aa: CASSLDIVVLQGYTF
CDR3nt: TGTGCCAGCAGCTTGGACATCGTCGTCCTTCAAGGCTACACCTTC

abundance: -
d_gene: -
j_gene: TRBJ1-6
v_gene: TRBV18
CDR3aa: CASSPPGQNSPLHF
CDR3nt: TGTGCCAGCTCACCACCTGGACAGAATTCACCCCTCCACTTT

abundance: -
d_gene: TRBD1
j_gene: TRBJ2-3
v_gene: TRBV5-6
CDR3aa: CASSFGTGGVDTQYF
CDR3nt: TGTGCCAGCAGCTTCGGGACAGGGGGCGTAGATACGCAGTATTTT

abundance: -
d_gene: -
j_gene: TRBJ2-1
v_gene: TRBV6-1
CDR3aa: CASSVGRTYNEQFF
CDR3nt: TGTGCCAGCAGTGTTGGACGGACTTACAATGAGCAGTTCTTC

abundance: -
d_gene: -
j_gene: TRBJ2-1
v_gene: TRBV30
CDR3aa: CAWSRLASNSYNEQFF
CDR3nt: TGTGCCTGGAGTAGGCTAGCCTCGAACTCCTACAATGAGCAGTTCTTC

abundance: -
d_gene: -
j_gene: TRBJ2-5
v_gene: TRBV5-4
CDR3aa: CASSPPLRDKGRETQYF
CDR3nt: TGTGCCAGCAGCCCACCACTCCGGGACAAGGGAAGAGAGACCCAGTACTTC

abundance: -
d_gene: -
j_gene: TRBJ1-2
v_gene: TRBV4-3
CDR3aa: CASSQEPQGGFSGYTF
CDR3nt: TGCGCCAGCAGCCAAGAACCCCAGGGCGGATTCTCTGGCTACACCTTC

abundance: -
d_gene: -
j_gene: TRBJ2-2
v_gene: TRBV11-3
CDR3aa: CASSLGEGRGGELFF
CDR3nt: TGTGCCAGCAGCTTAGGCGAGGGGCGCGGCGGGGAGCTGTTTTTT

abundance: -
d_gene: TRBD2
j_gene: TRBJ2-1
v_gene: TRBV7-9
CDR3aa: CASSRGLAGGLGNEQFF
CDR3nt: TGTGCCAGCAGCCGAGGACTAGCGGGGGGGCTGGGAAATGAGCAGTTCTTC

abundance: -
d_gene: -
j_gene: TRBJ1-6
v_gene: TRBV7-2
CDR3aa: CASSLALWGGDNSPLHF
CDR3nt: TGTGCCAGCAGCTTAGCGTTATGGGGGGGGGATAATTCACCCCTCCACTTT

abundance: -
d_gene: -
j_gene: TRBJ2-2
v_gene: TRBV10-3
CDR3aa: CAISGEAGVGGELFF
CDR3nt: TGTGCCATCAGCGGGGAGGCAGGGGTTGGCGGGGAGCTGTTTTTT

abundance: -
d_gene: -
j_gene: TRBJ2-1
v_gene: TRBV6-4
CDR3aa: CASSAGQPEYNEQFF
CDR3nt: TGTGCCAGCAGCGCGGGGCAGCCAGAATACAATGAGCAGTTCTTC

abundance: few
d_gene: -
j_gene: TRBJ1-6
v_gene: TRBV15
CDR3aa: CATSRTTYNSPLHF
CDR3nt: TGTGCCACCAGCAGGACAACCTATAATTCACCCCTCCACTTT

abundance: -
d_gene: -
j_gene: TRBJ2-1
v_gene: TRBV7-2
CDR3aa: CASSLAQGFNEQFF
CDR3nt: TGTGCCAGCAGCTTAGCCCAGGGGTTCAATGAGCAGTTCTTC

abundance: few
d_gene: -
j_gene: TRBJ2-2
v_gene: TRBV7-8
CDR3aa: CASRGRGSNTGELFF
CDR3nt: TGTGCCAGCAGGGGGCGCGGGTCGAACACCGGGGAGCTGTTTTTT

abundance: -
d_gene: TRBD2
j_gene: TRBJ2-7
v_gene: TRBV6-5
CDR3aa: CASSYRAGASYEQYF
CDR3nt: TGTGCCAGCAGTTACAGAGCGGGAGCCTCCTACGAGCAGTACTTC

abundance: -
d_gene: -
j_gene: TRBJ1-1
v_gene: TRBV7-9
CDR3aa: CASSHGRWVTEAFF
CDR3nt: TGTGCCAGCAGCCACGGACGGTGGGTTACTGAAGCTTTCTTT

abundance: -
d_gene: -
j_gene: TRBJ1-2
v_gene: TRBV19
CDR3aa: CASSIGGTNYGYTF
CDR3nt: TGTGCCAGTAGTATAGGCGGGACAAACTATGGCTACACCTTC

abundance: -
d_gene: -
j_gene: TRBJ2-7
v_gene: TRBV19
CDR3aa: CASTPRAGPYEQYF
CDR3nt: TGTGCCAGTACCCCGAGGGCAGGGCCCTACGAGCAGTACTTC

abundance: -
d_gene: -
j_gene: TRBJ1-3
v_gene: TRBV29-1
CDR3aa: CSVESLSGNTIYF
CDR3nt: TGCAGCGTTGAGTCCCTCTCTGGAAACACCATATATTTT

abundance: -
d_gene: TRBD1
j_gene: TRBJ2-7
v_gene: TRBV10-3
CDR3aa: CAISFSGTGGEQYF
CDR3nt: TGTGCCATCAGTTTCTCCGGGACAGGTGGAGAGCAGTACTTC

abundance: -
d_gene: -
j_gene: TRBJ2-1
v_gene: TRBV7-3
CDR3aa: CASSPKSGLNEQFF
CDR3nt: TGTGCCAGCAGCCCGAAATCAGGGCTCAATGAGCAGTTCTTC

abundance: -
d_gene: -
j_gene: TRBJ2-3
v_gene: TRBV4-3
CDR3aa: CASSQDPGSTDTQYF
CDR3nt: TGCGCCAGCAGCCAAGATCCCGGGAGCACAGATACGCAGTATTTT

abundance: -
d_gene: TRBD2
j_gene: TRBJ2-1
v_gene: TRBV5-4
CDR3aa: CASSLVLAGHTPLFF
CDR3nt: TGTGCCAGCAGCTTGGTACTAGCGGGACATACCCCCCTGTTCTTC

abundance: -
d_gene: -
j_gene: TRBJ2-3
v_gene: TRBV7-2
CDR3aa: CASSPADTQYF
CDR3nt: TGTGCCAGCAGCCCGGCAGATACGCAGTATTTT

abundance: once
d_gene: -
j_gene: TRBJ1-1
v_gene: TRBV11-3
CDR3aa: CASSPMGQIYEAFF
CDR3nt: TGTGCCAGCAGCCCAATGGGGCAGATATATGAAGCTTTCTTT

abundance: few
d_gene: -
j_gene: TRBJ2-7
v_gene: TRBV4-2
CDR3aa: CASSQETGPLYEQYF
CDR3nt: TGTGCCAGCAGCCAAGAAACAGGGCCCCTCTACGAGCAGTACTTC

abundance: -
d_gene: TRBD2
j_gene: TRBJ2-1
v_gene: TRBV6-5
CDR3aa: CASSYSVGRAGDEQFF
CDR3nt: TGTGCCAGCAGTTACTCGGTCGGGAGGGCCGGGGATGAGCAGTTCTTC

abundance: -
d_gene: TRBD1
j_gene: TRBJ1-1
v_gene: TRBV19
CDR3aa: CASSGDRGNTEAFF
CDR3nt: TGTGCCAGTAGTGGGGACAGGGGAAACACTGAAGCTTTCTTT

abundance: -
d_gene: TRBD1
j_gene: TRBJ1-5
v_gene: TRBV2
CDR3aa: CASSGGQGGNQPQHF
CDR3nt: TGTGCCAGCAGTGGGGGGCAGGGGGGCAATCAGCCCCAGCATTTT

abundance: -
d_gene: TRBD1
j_gene: TRBJ1-2
v_gene: TRBV7-9
CDR3aa: CASSRDRTNYGYTF
CDR3nt: TGTGCCAGCAGCCGGGACAGAACTAACTATGGCTACACCTTC

abundance: once
d_gene: -
j_gene: TRBJ2-3
v_gene: TRBV14
CDR3aa: CASSQGGGRGTDTQYF
CDR3nt: TGTGCCAGCAGCCAAGGTGGGGGACGTGGCACAGATACGCAGTATTTT

abundance: -
d_gene: -
j_gene: TRBJ1-2
v_gene: TRBV4-2
CDR3aa: CASSLYSSTENYGYTF
CDR3nt: TGTGCCAGCAGCCTCTATTCATCGACAGAAAACTATGGCTACACCTTC

abundance: -
d_gene: -
j_gene: TRBJ1-5
v_gene: TRBV27
CDR3aa: CASSLFYQPQHF
CDR3nt: TGTGCCAGCAGTTTATTCTATCAGCCCCAGCATTTT

abundance: -
d_gene: TRBD1
j_gene: TRBJ1-2
v_gene: TRBV5-1
CDR3aa: CASSLAAGQGPIGGGYTF
CDR3nt: TGCGCCAGCAGCTTGGCGGCGGGACAGGGCCCCATAGGGGGGGGCTACACCTTC

abundance: -
d_gene: TRBD1
j_gene: TRBJ1-2
v_gene: TRBV18
CDR3aa: CASSPEGQGSGYTF
CDR3nt: TGTGCCAGCTCACCAGAGGGACAGGGGTCCGGCTACACCTTC

abundance: -
d_gene: -
j_gene: TRBJ2-7
v_gene: TRBV7-6
CDR3aa: CASSRLGQPEQYF
CDR3nt: TGTGCCAGCAGCCGACTGGGGCAGCCCGAGCAGTACTTC

abundance: -
d_gene: TRBD1
j_gene: TRBJ1-1
v_gene: TRBV7-9
CDR3aa: CASSFTGGTEAFF
CDR3nt: TGTGCCAGCAGCTTTACAGGGGGCACTGAAGCTTTCTTT

abundance: -
d_gene: -
j_gene: TRBJ2-3
v_gene: TRBV15
CDR3aa: CATSGIRGTRTDTQYF
CDR3nt: TGTGCCACCAGCGGAATTCGGGGGACCAGGACAGATACGCAGTATTTT

abundance: -
d_gene: -
j_gene: TRBJ2-5
v_gene: TRBV4-1
CDR3aa: CASSQDALAGRETQYF
CDR3nt: TGCGCCAGCAGCCAAGATGCCCTAGCAGGGAGGGAGACCCAGTACTTC

abundance: once
d_gene: -
j_gene: TRBJ1-3
v_gene: TRBV6-1
CDR3aa: CASSERVFGNTIYF
CDR3nt: TGTGCCAGCAGTGAAAGGGTATTTGGAAACACCATATATTTT

abundance: -
d_gene: -
j_gene: TRBJ1-3
v_gene: TRBV7-2
CDR3aa: CASSPGQMNTIYF
CDR3nt: TGTGCCAGCAGCCCCGGACAGATGAACACCATATATTTT

abundance: -
d_gene: -
j_gene: TRBJ1-1
v_gene: TRBV5-4
CDR3aa: CASSLGGRTEAFF
CDR3nt: TGTGCCAGCAGCTTAGGCGGGAGGACTGAAGCTTTCTTT

abundance: -
d_gene: TRBD1
j_gene: TRBJ1-2
v_gene: TRBV28
CDR3aa: CASSSAGQVGAYGYTF
CDR3nt: TGTGCCAGCAGTTCCGCCGGACAGGTCGGGGCCTATGGCTACACCTTC

abundance: -
d_gene: TRBD2
j_gene: TRBJ2-1
v_gene: TRBV5-1
CDR3aa: CASSLTGGYNEQFF
CDR3nt: TGCGCCAGCAGCTTGACGGGGGGCTACAATGAGCAGTTCTTC

abundance: -
d_gene: -
j_gene: TRBJ2-7
v_gene: TRBV15
CDR3aa: CATSRDPTGTEQYF
CDR3nt: TGTGCCACCAGCAGAGACCCGACAGGAACGGAACAGTACTTC

abundance: -
d_gene: -
j_gene: TRBJ2-7
v_gene: TRBV9
CDR3aa: CASSVSGRGGYEQYF
CDR3nt: TGTGCCAGCAGCGTTTCCGGGAGAGGGGGCTACGAGCAGTACTTC

abundance: -
d_gene: TRBD1
j_gene: TRBJ1-1
v_gene: TRBV5-1
CDR3aa: CASSSSGTGVTEAFF
CDR3nt: TGCGCCAGCAGCTCCTCCGGGACAGGGGTGACTGAAGCTTTCTTT

abundance: once
d_gene: TRBD1
j_gene: TRBJ1-2
v_gene: TRBV6-5
CDR3aa: CASRKGGTNYGYTF
CDR3nt: TGTGCCAGCAGAAAAGGGGGCACCAACTATGGCTACACCTTC

abundance: -
d_gene: TRBD1
j_gene: TRBJ1-5
v_gene: TRBV19
CDR3aa: CASTRRGTGGPTGSNQPQHF
CDR3nt: TGTGCCAGTACAAGGAGAGGGACAGGGGGTCCGACCGGTAGCAATCAGCCCCAGCATTTT

abundance: -
d_gene: TRBD1
j_gene: TRBJ1-2
v_gene: TRBV11-2
CDR3aa: CASSLGRGQGKPGYTF
CDR3nt: TGTGCCAGCAGCTTAGGCCGGGGACAGGGAAAACCTGGCTACACCTTC

abundance: once
d_gene: -
j_gene: TRBJ2-5
v_gene: TRBV5-4
CDR3aa: CASSSGGEETQYF
CDR3nt: TGTGCCAGCAGCTCGGGGGGCGAAGAGACCCAGTACTTC

abundance: -
d_gene: -
j_gene: TRBJ2-1
v_gene: TRBV5-4
CDR3aa: CASSHSGGSYNEQFF
CDR3nt: TGTGCCAGCAGCCATAGCGGTGGCTCCTACAATGAGCAGTTCTTC

abundance: -
d_gene: -
j_gene: TRBJ1-1
v_gene: TRBV5-1
CDR3aa: CASSLQENTEAFF
CDR3nt: TGCGCCAGCAGCTTACAGGAGAACACTGAAGCTTTCTTT

abundance: once
d_gene: TRBD1
j_gene: TRBJ2-1
v_gene: TRBV7-2
CDR3aa: CASSPRQGRGNEQFF
CDR3nt: TGTGCCAGCAGCCCCAGACAGGGACGGGGCAATGAGCAGTTCTTC

abundance: -
d_gene: -
j_gene: TRBJ2-6
v_gene: TRBV11-2
CDR3aa: CASSHIGSGANVLTF
CDR3nt: TGTGCCAGCAGCCATATAGGTTCTGGGGCCAACGTCCTGACTTTC